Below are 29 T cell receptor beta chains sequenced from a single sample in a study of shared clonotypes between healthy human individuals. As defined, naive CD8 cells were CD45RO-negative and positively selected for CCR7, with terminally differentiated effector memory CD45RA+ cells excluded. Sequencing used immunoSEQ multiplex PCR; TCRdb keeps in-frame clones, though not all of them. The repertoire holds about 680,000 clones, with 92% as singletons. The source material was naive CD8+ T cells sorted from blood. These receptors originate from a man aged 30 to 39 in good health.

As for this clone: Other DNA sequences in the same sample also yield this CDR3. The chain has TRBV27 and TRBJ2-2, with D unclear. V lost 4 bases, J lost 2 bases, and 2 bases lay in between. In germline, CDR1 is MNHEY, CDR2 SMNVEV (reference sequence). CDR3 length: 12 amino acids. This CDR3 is CASSSNTGELFF. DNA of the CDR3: TGTGCCAGCAGTTCTAACACCGGGGAGCTGTTTTTT.

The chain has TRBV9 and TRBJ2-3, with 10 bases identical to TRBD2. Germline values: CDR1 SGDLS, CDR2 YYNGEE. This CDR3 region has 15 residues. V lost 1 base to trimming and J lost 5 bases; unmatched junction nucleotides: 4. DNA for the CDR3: TGTGCCAGCAGCGTATATCAGCGGGGGGGAGATACGCAGTATTTT. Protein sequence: CASSVYQRGGDTQYF. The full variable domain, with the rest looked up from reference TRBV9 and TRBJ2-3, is DSGVTQTPKHLITATGQRVTLRCSPRSGDLSVYWYQQSLDQGLQFLIQYYNGEERAKGNILERFSAQQFPDLHSELNLSSLELGDSALYFCASSVYQRGGDTQYFGPGTRLTVL.

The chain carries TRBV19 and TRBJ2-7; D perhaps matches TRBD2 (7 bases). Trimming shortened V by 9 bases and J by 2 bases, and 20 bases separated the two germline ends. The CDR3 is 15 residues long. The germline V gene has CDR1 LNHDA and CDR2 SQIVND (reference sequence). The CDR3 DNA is TGTGCCAGCCGCGGTCTCGCGGGGGACACCTACGAGCAGTACTTC. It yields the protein CASRGLAGDTYEQYF.

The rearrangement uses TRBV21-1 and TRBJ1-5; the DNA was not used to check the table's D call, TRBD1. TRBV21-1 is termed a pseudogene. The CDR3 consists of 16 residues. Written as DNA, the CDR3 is TGTGCCAGCAGCAAATCAAAAGGACAGAAGAATCAGCCCCAGCATTTT. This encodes CASSKSKGQKNQPQHF.

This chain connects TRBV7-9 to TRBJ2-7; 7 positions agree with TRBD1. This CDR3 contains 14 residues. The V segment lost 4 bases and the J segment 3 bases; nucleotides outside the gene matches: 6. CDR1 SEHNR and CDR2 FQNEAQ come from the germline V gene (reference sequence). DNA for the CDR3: TGTGCCAGCAGCTCACAGGGGATGGTCTACGAGCAGTACTTC. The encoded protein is CASSSQGMVYEQYF.

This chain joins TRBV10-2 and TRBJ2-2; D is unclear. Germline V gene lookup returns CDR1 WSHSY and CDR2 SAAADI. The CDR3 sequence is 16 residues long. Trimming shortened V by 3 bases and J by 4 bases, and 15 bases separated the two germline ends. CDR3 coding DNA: TGCGCCAGCAGTGATAGGTTAGGGATGGGCACCGGGGAGCTGTTTTTT. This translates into CASSDRLGMGTGELFF.

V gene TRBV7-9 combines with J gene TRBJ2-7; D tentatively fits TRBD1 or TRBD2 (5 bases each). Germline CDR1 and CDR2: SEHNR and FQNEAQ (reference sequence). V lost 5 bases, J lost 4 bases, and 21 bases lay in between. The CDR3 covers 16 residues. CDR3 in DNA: TGTGCCAGCAGCACGCCCGGGACCCCGGAGCGATACGAGCAGTACTTC. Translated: CASSTPGTPERYEQYF.

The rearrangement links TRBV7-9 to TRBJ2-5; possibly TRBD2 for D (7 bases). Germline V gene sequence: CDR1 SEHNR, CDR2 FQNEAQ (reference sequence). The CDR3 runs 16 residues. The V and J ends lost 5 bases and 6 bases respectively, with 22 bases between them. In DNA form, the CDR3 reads TGTGCCAGCAGCCAACCTGGCGGGGGCCTATCCAAGACCCAGTACTTC. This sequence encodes CASSQPGGGLSKTQYF. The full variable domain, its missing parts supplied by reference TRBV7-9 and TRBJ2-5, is DTGVSQNPRHKITKRGQNVTFRCDPISEHNRLYWYRQTLGQGPEFLTYFQNEAQLEKSRLLSDRFSAERPKGSFSTLEIQRTEQGDSAMYLCASSQPGGGLSKTQYFGPGTRLLVL.

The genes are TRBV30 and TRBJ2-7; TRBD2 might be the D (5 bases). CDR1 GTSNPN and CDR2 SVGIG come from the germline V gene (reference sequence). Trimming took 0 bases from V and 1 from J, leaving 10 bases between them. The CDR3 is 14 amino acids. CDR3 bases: TGTGCCTGGAGTGTAAACGGGAAATCCTACGAGCAGTACTTC. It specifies CAWSVNGKSYEQYF.

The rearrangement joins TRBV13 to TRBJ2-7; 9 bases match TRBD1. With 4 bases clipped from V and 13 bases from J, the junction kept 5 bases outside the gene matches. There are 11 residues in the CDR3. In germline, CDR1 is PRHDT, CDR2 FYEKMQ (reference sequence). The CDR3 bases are TGTGCCAGCAGCTGGGGGGACAGGGAATACTTC. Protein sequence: CASSWGDREYF.

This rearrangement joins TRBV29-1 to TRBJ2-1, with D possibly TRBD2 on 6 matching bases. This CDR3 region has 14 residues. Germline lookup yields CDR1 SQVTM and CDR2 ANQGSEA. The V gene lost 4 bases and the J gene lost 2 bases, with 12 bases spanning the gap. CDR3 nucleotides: TGCAGCGTTGCCCTAGCGATAACCTACAATGAGCAGTTCTTC. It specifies CSVALAITYNEQFF.

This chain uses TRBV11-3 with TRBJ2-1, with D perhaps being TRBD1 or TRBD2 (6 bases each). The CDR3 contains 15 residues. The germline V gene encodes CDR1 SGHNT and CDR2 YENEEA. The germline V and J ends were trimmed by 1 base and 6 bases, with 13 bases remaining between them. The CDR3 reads CASSLGDTSPNEQFF. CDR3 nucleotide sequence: TGTGCCAGCAGCTTAGGGGACACTAGCCCCAATGAGCAGTTCTTC.

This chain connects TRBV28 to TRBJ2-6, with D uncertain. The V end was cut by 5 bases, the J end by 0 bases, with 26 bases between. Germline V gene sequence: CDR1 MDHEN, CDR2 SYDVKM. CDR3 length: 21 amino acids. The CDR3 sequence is CASSPVGWWDPLYSGANVLTF. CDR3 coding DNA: TGTGCCAGCAGTCCCGTGGGGTGGTGGGATCCATTATACTCTGGGGCCAACGTCCTGACTTTC.

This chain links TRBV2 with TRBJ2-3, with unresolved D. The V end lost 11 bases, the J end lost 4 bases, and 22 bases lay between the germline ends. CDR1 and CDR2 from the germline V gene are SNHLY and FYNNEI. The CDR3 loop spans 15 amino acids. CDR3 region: CAGFGLETQSDTQYF. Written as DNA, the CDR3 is TGTGCCGGCTTTGGTTTAGAGACGCAATCAGATACGCAGTATTTT.

The CDR3: CASSLTSGIDEQYF. The CDR3 coding sequence is TGTGCCAGCAGCTTGACTAGCGGGATCGACGAGCAGTACTTC. The chain combines TRBV7-9 with TRBJ2-7, with 11 nucleotides matching TRBD2. The CDR3 is made up of 14 amino acids. V lost 3 bases and J lost 5; bases outside the gene matches: 3. Looked up from germline, CDR1 is SEHNR and CDR2 is FQNEAQ (reference sequence).

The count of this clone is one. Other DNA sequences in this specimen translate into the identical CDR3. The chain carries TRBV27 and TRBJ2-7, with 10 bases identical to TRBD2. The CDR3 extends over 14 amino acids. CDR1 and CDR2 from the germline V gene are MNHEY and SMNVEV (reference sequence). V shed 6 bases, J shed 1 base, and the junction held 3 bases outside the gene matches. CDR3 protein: CASSVAGGSYEQYF. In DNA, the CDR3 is TGTGCCAGCAGCGTAGCGGGAGGTTCCTACGAGCAGTACTTC.

The CDR3 spells CASSLTGTGGSGGEKLFF. DNA of the CDR3: TGTGCCAGCAGTCTCACCGGGACAGGGGGTAGCGGAGGTGAAAAACTGTTTTTT. The chain employs TRBV27 and TRBJ1-4; 11 bases are a match to TRBD1. In germline, CDR1 is MNHEY, CDR2 SMNVEV (reference sequence). The CDR3 loop spans 18 amino acids. V lost 5 bases and J lost 7; bases outside the gene matches: 15.

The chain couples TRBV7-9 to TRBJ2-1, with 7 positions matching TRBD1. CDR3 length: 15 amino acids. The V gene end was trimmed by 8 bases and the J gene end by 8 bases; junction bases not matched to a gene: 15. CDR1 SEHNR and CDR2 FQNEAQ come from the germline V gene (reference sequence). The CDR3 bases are TGTGCCAGCGACACCATCGGGACAGATCCCCATGAGCAGTTCTTC. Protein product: CASDTIGTDPHEQFF.

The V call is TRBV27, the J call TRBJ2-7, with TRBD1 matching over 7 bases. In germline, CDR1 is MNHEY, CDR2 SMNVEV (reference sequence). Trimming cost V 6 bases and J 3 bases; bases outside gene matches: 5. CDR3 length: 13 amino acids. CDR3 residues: CASRTGTVYEQYF. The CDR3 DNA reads TGTGCCAGCAGGACCGGGACAGTCTACGAGCAGTACTTC.

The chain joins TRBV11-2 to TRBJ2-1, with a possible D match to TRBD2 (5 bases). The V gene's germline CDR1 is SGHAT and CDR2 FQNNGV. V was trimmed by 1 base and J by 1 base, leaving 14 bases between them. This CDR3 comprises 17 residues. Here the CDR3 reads CASSLALAPTSYNEQFF. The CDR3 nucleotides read TGTGCCAGCAGCTTAGCCCTAGCCCCGACTTCCTACAATGAGCAGTTCTTC.

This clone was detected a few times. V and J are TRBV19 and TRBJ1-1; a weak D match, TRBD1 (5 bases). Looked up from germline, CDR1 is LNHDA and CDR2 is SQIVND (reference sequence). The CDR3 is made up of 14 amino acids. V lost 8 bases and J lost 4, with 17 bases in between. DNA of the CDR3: TGTGCCAGTTTAGTGGGGCGCTCGTCCACTGAAGCTTTCTTT. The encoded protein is CASLVGRSSTEAFF.

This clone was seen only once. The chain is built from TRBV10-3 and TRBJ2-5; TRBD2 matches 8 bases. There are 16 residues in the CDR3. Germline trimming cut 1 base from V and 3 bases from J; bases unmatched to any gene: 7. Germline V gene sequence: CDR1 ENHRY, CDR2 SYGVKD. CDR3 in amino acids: CAISELSSGSKETQYF. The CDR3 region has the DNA TGTGCCATCAGTGAGTTGTCCAGCGGGAGTAAAGAGACCCAGTACTTC.

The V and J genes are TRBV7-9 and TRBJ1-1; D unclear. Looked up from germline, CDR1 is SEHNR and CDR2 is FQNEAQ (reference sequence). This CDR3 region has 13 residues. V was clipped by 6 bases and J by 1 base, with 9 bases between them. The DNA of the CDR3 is TGTGCCAGCAGTGCACTGGGGAACACTGAAGCTTTCTTT. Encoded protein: CASSALGNTEAFF. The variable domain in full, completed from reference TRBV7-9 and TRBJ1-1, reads DTGVSQNPRHKITKRGQNVTFRCDPISEHNRLYWYRQTLGQGPEFLTYFQNEAQLEKSRLLSDRFSAERPKGSFSTLEIQRTEQGDSAMYLCASSALGNTEAFFGQGTRLTVV.

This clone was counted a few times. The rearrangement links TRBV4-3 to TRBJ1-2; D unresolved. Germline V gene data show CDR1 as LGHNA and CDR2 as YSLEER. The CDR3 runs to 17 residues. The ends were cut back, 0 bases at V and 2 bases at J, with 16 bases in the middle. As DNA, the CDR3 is TGCGCCAGCAGCCAAGAAACCCGGGCAGTAGCGAACTATGGCTACACCTTC. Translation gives CASSQETRAVANYGYTF.

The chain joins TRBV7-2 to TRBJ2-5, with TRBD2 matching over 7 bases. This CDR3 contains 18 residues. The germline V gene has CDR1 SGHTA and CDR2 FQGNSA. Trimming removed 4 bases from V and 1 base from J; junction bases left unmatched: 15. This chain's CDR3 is CASSSLTWEGTRQETQYF. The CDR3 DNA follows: TGTGCCAGCAGCTCCCTAACGTGGGAGGGGACCCGCCAAGAGACCCAGTACTTC.

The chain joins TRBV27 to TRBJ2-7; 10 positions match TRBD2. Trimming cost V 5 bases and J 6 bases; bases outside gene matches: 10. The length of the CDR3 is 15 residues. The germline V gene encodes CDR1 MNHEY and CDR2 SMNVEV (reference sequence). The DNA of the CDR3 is TGTGCCAGCAGTGGTAGCGGGAGGTTGGCGCGCGAGCAGTACTTC. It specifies CASSGSGRLAREQYF.

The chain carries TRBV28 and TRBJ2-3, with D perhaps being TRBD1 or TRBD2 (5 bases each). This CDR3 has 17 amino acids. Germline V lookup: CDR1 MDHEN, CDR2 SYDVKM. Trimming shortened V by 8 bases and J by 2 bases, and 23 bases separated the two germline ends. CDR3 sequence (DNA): TGTGCCAGCTTCGGACTGGGGCTGCGAGGGGACACAGATACGCAGTATTTT. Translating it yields CASFGLGLRGDTDTQYF. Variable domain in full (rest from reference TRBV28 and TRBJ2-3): DVKVTQSSRYLVKRTGEKVFLECVQDMDHENMFWYRQDPGLGLRLIYFSYDVKMKEKGDIPEGYSVSREKKERFSLILESASTNQTSMYLCASFGLGLRGDTDTQYFGPGTRLTVL.

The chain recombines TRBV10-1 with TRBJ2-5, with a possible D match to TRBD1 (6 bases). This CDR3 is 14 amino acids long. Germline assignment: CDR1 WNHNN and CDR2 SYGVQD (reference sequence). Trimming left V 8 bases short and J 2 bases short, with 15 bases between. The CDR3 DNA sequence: TGCGCCAGCTCGGAGGTAGGACAGCAAGAGACCCAGTACTTC. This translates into CASSEVGQQETQYF.

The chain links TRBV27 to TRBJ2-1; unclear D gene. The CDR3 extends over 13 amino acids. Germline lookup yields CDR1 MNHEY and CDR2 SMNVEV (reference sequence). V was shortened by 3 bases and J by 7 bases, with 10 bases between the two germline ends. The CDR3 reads CASSFSEANEQFF. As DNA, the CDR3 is TGTGCCAGCAGTTTTTCGGAAGCTAATGAGCAGTTCTTC.